This TCR beta chain was sequenced in a study of regulatory T cells in long-lasting Graves disease. Arm-PCR with iRepertoire HTBI primers amplified the CDR3 regions for these TCR beta libraries. TCRdb itself ran the multiplex PCR reads through MiXCR, one entry per CDR3 protein. The sample has 350,000 to 450,000 distinct CDR3 sequences; roughly a fifth are singletons. Of note for this clonotype: Since a much larger clone is just one base distant, this may be a read error. The missing conserved phenylalanine or tryptophan at the end of this CDR3 makes a read error likely.

Specified time point: persistent/refractory GD, antithyroid drugs over 5 years with positive TRAb. Researchers made the TCR library from RNA that was extracted from PBMCs. V was shortened by 0 bases and J by 5 bases, with 17 bases between the two germline ends. This CDR3 region has 17 residues. Germline CDR1 and CDR2: MNHEY and SVGAGI. V usage is TRBV6-5 and J usage is TRBJ2-4; the D gene could be TRBD1 or TRBD2 (7 bases each). This specimen was peripheral blood mononuclear cells (PBMCs), taken when the disease was refractory, from a patient treated with antithyroid drugs. This receptor was taken from a female donor with Graves disease. CDR3 in DNA: TGTGCCAGCAGTTACTCGGGGGGGACGGGACAGCAAAACATTCAGTACTTA. Amino acids: CASSYSGGTGQQNIQYL.